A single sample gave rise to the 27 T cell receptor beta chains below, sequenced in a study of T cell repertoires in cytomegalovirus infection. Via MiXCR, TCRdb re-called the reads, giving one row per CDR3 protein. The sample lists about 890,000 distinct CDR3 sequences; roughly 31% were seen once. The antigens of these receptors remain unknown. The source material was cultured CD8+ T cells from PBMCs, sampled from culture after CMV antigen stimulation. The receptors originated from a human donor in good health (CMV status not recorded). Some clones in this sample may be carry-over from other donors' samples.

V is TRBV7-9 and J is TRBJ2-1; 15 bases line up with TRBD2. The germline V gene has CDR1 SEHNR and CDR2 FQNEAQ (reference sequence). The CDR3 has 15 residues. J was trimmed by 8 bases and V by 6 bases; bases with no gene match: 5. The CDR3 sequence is CASSWTSGGAHEQFF. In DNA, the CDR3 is TGTGCCAGCAGTTGGACTAGCGGGGGGGCCCATGAGCAGTTCTTC.

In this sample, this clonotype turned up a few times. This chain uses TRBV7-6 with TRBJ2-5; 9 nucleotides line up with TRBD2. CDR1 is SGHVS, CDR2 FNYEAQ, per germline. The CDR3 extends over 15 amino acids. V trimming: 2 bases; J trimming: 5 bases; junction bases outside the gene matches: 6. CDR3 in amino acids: CASSLPAGGYETQYF. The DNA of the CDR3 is TGTGCCAGCAGCTTACCAGCGGGGGGTTATGAGACCCAGTACTTC.

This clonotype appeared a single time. DNA for the CDR3: TGTGCCAGCAGCTGGGGACAGGGATCTCCAGAGACCCAGTACTTC. Translating it yields CASSWGQGSPETQYF. V is TRBV5-4 and J is TRBJ2-5, with 9 nucleotides matching TRBD1. The CDR3 runs to 15 residues. With V trimmed by 3 bases and J by 4 bases, 7 bases remained unmatched. Germline loops: CDR1 SGHNT, CDR2 YYREEE (reference sequence).

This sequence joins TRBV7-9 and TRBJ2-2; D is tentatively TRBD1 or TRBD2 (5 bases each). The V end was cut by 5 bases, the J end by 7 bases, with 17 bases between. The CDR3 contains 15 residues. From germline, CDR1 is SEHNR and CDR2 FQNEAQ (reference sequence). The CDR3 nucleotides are TGTGCCAGCAGCCCCCCCGGGACCCCGATCGGGGAGCTGTTTTTT. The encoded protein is CASSPPGTPIGELFF.

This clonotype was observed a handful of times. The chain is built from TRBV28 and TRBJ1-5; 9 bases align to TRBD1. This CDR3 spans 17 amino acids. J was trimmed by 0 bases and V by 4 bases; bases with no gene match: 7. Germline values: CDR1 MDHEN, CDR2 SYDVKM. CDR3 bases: TGTGCCAGCAGTTCTACGCAACAGGGGGCTAGCAATCAGCCCCAGCATTTT. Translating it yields CASSSTQQGASNQPQHF.

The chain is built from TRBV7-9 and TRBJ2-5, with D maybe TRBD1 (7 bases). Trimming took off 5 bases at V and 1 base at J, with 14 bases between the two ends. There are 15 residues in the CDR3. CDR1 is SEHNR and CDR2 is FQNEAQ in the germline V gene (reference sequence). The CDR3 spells CASSAGTARQETQYF. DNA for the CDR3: TGTGCCAGCAGCGCGGGGACAGCCCGCCAAGAGACCCAGTACTTC.

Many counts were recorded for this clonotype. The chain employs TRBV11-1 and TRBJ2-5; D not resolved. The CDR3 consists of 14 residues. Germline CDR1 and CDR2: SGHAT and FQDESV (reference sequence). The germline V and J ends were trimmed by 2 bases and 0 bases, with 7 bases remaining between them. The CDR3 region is CASSLPLYQETQYF. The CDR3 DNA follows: TGTGCCAGCAGCTTACCGCTCTACCAAGAGACCCAGTACTTC.

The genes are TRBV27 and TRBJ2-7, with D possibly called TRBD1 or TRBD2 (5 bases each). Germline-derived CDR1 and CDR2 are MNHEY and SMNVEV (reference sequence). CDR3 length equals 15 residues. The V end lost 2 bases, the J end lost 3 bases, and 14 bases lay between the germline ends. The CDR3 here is CASSLEGKGYYEQYV. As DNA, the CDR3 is TGTGCCAGCAGTTTAGAGGGGAAGGGCTACTACGAGCAGTACGTC.

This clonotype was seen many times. CDR3 sequence: CASSSRTSGGPNIQYF. In DNA form, the CDR3 reads TGTGCCAGCAGCTCCCGGACTAGCGGGGGGCCAAACATTCAGTACTTC. V usage is TRBV7-8 and J usage is TRBJ2-4; TRBD2 matches 14 bases. Germline loops: CDR1 SGHVS, CDR2 FQNEAQ. This CDR3 spans 16 amino acids. V shed 4 bases, J shed 6 bases, and the junction held 5 bases outside the gene matches.

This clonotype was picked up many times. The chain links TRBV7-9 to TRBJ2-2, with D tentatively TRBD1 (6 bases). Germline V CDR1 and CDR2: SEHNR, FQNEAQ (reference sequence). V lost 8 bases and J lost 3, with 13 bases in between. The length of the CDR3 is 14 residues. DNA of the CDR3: TGTGCCAGCTCCCCGACAGGCGACACCGGGGAGCTGTTTTTT. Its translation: CASSPTGDTGELFF.

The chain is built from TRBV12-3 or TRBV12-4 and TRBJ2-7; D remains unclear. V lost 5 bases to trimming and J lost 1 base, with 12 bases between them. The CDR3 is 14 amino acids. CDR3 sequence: CASSDLSGSYEQYF. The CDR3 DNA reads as TGTGCCAGCAGTGACCTTAGTGGATCCTACGAGCAGTACTTC.

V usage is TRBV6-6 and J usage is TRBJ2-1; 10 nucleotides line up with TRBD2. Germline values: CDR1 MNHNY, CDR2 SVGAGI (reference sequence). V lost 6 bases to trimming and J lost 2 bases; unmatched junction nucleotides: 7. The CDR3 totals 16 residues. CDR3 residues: CASRSVSGGAYNEQFF. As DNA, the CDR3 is TGTGCCAGCAGGTCCGTGAGCGGGGGGGCCTACAATGAGCAGTTCTTC.

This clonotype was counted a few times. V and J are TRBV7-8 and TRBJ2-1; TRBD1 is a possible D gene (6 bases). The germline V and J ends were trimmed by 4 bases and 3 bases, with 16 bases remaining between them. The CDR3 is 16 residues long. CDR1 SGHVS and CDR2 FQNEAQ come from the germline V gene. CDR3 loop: CASSSHRGGDYNEQFF. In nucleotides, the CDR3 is TGTGCCAGCAGCTCCCACCGAGGGGGTGACTACAATGAGCAGTTCTTC.

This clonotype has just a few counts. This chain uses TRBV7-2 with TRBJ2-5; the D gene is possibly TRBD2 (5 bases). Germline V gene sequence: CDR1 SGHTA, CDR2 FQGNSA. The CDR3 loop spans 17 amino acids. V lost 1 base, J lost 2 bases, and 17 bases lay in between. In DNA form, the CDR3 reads TGTGCCAGCAGCTTAGGACTGAGGAGGCTACCTCAAGAGACCCAGTACTTC. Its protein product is CASSLGLRRLPQETQYF.

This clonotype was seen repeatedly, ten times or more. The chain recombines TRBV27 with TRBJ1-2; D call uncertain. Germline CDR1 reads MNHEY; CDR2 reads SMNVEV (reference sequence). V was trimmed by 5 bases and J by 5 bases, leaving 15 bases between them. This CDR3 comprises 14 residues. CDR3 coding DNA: TGTGCCAGCAGTCCAGGAACAGTGTTTTATGGCTACACCTTC. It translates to CASSPGTVFYGYTF.

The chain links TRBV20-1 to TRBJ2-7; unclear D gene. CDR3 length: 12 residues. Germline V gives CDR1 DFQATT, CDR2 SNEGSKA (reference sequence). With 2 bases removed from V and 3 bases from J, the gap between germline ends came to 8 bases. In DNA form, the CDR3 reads TGCAGTGCTAGAATAAAGGACTACGAGCAGTACTTC. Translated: CSARIKDYEQYF.

Here the CDR3 DNA reads TGTGCCAGCTCACCTAGGACAGGGGACAGCTATGGCTACACCTTC. Protein sequence: CASSPRTGDSYGYTF. The chain combines TRBV18 with TRBJ1-2, with TRBD1 identical over 9 bases. Unmatched junction bases numbered 6, after V lost 3 bases and J lost 4 bases. This CDR3 has 15 amino acids. Germline loops: CDR1 KGHSH, CDR2 LQKENI.

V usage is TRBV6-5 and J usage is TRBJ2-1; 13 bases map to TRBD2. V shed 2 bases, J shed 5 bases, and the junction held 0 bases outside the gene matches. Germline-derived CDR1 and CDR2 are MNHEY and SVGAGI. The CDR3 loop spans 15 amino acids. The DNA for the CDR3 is TGTGCCAGCAGTTACGGACTAGCGGGGGACAATGAGCAGTTCTTC. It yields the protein CASSYGLAGDNEQFF.

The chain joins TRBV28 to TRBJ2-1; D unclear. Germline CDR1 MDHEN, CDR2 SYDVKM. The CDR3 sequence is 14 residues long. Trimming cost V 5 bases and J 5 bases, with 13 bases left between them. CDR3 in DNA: TGTGCCAGCAGTCCTTTTCAAGACAACAATGAGCAGTTCTTC. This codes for CASSPFQDNNEQFF.

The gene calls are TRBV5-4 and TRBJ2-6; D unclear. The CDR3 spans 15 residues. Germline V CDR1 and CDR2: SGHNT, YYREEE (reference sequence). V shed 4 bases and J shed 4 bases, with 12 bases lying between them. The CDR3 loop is CASSLILSGANVLTF. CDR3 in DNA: TGTGCCAGCAGCCTCATACTATCAGGGGCCAACGTCCTGACTTTC. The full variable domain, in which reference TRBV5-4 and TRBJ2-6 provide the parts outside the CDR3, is ETGVTQSPTHLIKTRGQQVTLRCSSQSGHNTVSWYQQALGQGPQFIFQYYREEENGRGNFPPRFSGLQFPNYSSELNVNALELDDSALYLCASSLILSGANVLTFGAGSRLTVL.

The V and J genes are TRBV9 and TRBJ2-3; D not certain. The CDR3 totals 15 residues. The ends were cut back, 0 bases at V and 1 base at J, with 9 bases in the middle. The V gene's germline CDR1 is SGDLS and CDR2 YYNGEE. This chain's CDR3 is CASSVGLGGTDTQYF. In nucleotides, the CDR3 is TGTGCCAGCAGCGTAGGATTGGGTGGCACAGATACGCAGTATTTT.

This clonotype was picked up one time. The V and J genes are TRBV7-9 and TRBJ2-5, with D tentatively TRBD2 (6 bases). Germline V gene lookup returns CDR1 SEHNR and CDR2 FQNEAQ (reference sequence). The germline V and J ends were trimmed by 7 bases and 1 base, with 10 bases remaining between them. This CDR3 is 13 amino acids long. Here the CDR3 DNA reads TGTGCCAGCACCCAGACTAGCCAAGAGACCCAGTACTTC. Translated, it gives CASTQTSQETQYF.

The CDR3 loop is CASKLARNNEKLFF. CDR3 DNA: TGTGCCAGTAAACTTGCGAGGAATAATGAAAAACTGTTTTTT. The chain joins TRBV19 to TRBJ1-4, with D hard to call. Trimming took off 7 bases at V and 4 bases at J, with 13 bases between the two ends. The CDR3 spans 14 residues. Per germline, CDR1 LNHDA and CDR2 SQIVND (reference sequence).

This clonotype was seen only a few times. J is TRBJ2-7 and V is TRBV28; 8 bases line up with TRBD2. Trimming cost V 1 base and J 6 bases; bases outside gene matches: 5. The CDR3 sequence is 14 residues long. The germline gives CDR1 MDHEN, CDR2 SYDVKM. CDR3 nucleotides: TGTGCCAGCAGTTTATTCGGGGGGGCTGGCGAGCAGTACGTC. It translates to CASSLFGGAGEQYV.

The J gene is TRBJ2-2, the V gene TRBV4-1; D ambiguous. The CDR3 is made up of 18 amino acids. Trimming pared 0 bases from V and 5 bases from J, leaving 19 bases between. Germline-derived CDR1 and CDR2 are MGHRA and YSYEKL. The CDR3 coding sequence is TGCGCCAGCAGCCAAGAGAGCTGGGTTTATCGAGTGACCGGGGAGCTGTTTTTT. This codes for CASSQESWVYRVTGELFF.

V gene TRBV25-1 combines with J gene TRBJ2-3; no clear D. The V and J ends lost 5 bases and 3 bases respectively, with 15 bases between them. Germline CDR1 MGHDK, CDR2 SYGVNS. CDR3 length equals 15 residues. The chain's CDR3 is CASSMLGPGTDTQYF. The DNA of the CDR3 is TGTGCCAGCAGTATGCTAGGCCCCGGGACAGATACGCAGTATTTT.

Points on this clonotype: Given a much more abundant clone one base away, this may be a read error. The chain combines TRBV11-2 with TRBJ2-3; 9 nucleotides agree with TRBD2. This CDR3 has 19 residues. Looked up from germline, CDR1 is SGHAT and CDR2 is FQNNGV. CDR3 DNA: TGTGCCAACAGCTTAGACCGACTAGCGGATAGAACGGGCACAGATACGCAGTATTTT. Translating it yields CANSLDRLADRTGTDTQYF.